This T cell receptor (beta chain) originates from a study of blood T cells in healthy people across ages. Trimming took 4 bases from V and 8 from J, leaving 18 bases between them. The CDR3 is 15 residues long. CDR1 is LGHNA, CDR2 YSLEER, per germline. A J-beta primer mix and a sample-barcoded 5' primer were used in a second PCR of roughly 6 to 12 cycles. TCRdb reanalysed the 5' RACE reads using MiXCR and keeps one entry per CDR3 protein. The table shows over 300,000 distinct CDR3 sequences, with 45% to 60% occurring only once. This chain links TRBV4-3 with TRBJ2-1; D call uncertain. This TCR was recovered from a man aged 55-75 years in good health. The specimen sequenced was blood. The CDR3 protein is CASSPQVGFRDEQFF. In DNA form, the CDR3 reads TGCGCCAGCAGCCCCCAAGTCGGTTTTAGGGATGAGCAGTTCTTC.